Listed here are 28 T cell receptor beta chains from one sample, sequenced in a study of technical replicates of blood from a few donors. Sequencing used immunoSEQ multiplex PCR; TCRdb keeps in-frame clones, though not all of them. The table records 55,000 to 65,000 clones, approximately 97% of them present only once. The sequenced material came from T cells isolated from PBMCs. These TCRs come from a human donor in good health.

The chain is built from TRBV4-2 and TRBJ1-2, with TRBD1 matching 8 bases. Germline V lookup: CDR1 LGHNA, CDR2 YNFKEQ. Germline trimming cut 0 bases from V and 5 bases from J; bases unmatched to any gene: 2. This CDR3 contains 14 residues. CDR3 coding DNA: TGTGCCAGCAGCCAAGATCGGACAGGGTATGGCTACACCTTC. This gives the protein CASSQDRTGYGYTF.

The V gene is TRBV19, the J gene TRBJ1-4, with 8 bases that match TRBD1. Germline V gene lookup returns CDR1 LNHDA and CDR2 SQIVND (reference sequence). The CDR3 has 18 residues. The junction had 17 bases not matched to a gene; V was cut back by 4 bases and J by 7 bases. Written as DNA, the CDR3 is TGTGCCAGTAGTACACGTATCTACCAGGGGGCGGACGGTGAAAAACTGTTTTTT. Translation: CASSTRIYQGADGEKLFF.

This chain uses TRBV11-2 with TRBJ2-3; D gene uncertain. The CDR3 is made up of 15 amino acids. Germline V CDR1 and CDR2: SGHAT, FQNNGV. The ends were cut back, 2 bases at V and 4 bases at J, with 13 bases in the middle. The CDR3 DNA reads as TGTGCCAGCAGCTTATGGGCCATCGGCGCAGATACGCAGTATTTT. Its translation is CASSLWAIGADTQYF.

The chain employs TRBV6-5 and TRBJ2-5, with 7 bases identical to TRBD2. The germline gives CDR1 MNHEY, CDR2 SVGAGI. The J segment lost 2 bases and the V segment lost 6 bases, leaving 3 bases of the junction unmatched. This CDR3 region has 13 residues. The CDR3 coding sequence is TGTGCCAGCAGGCTGGGACTACAAGAGACCCAGTACTTC. Protein: CASRLGLQETQYF.

This clone was seen a handful of times. V usage is TRBV7-9 and J usage is TRBJ1-1; D uncertain. Germline CDR1 reads SEHNR; CDR2 reads FQNEAQ (reference sequence). This CDR3 comprises 14 residues. The V end lost 4 bases, the J end lost 3 bases, and 12 bases lay between the germline ends. CDR3 nucleotide sequence: TGTGCCAGCAGCTCAAGGTCTGAGGACACTGAAGCTTTCTTT. It encodes CASSSRSEDTEAFF.

The genes are TRBV11-2 and TRBJ2-2, with TRBD1 matching over 10 bases. The junction had 9 bases not matched to a gene; V was cut back by 2 bases and J by 6 bases. The CDR3 sequence is 17 residues long. The germline gives CDR1 SGHAT, CDR2 FQNNGV. In DNA form, the CDR3 reads TGTGCCAGCAGCTTATACCCGGGACAGGGGTCCCCCGGGGAGCTGTTTTTT. Residues: CASSLYPGQGSPGELFF. Full variable domain (rest looked up from reference TRBV11-2 and TRBJ2-2): EAGVAQSPRYKIIEKRQSVAFWCNPISGHATLYWYQQILGQGPKLLIQFQNNGVVDDSQLPKDRFSAERLKGVDSTLKIQPAKLEDSAVYLCASSLYPGQGSPGELFFGEGSRLTVL.

The chain is built from TRBV25-1 and TRBJ1-3, with a weak D call TRBD1 (5 bases). There are 13 residues in the CDR3. V lost 6 bases, J lost 8 bases, and 14 bases lay in between. Germline CDR1 MGHDK, CDR2 SYGVNS. The CDR3 sequence is CASRGVLSHTIYF. The CDR3 coding sequence is TGTGCCAGCAGAGGGGTTTTGTCGCACACCATATATTTT.

The V call is TRBV5-1, the J call TRBJ2-7; 7 bases are shared with TRBD1. The germline V gene encodes CDR1 SGHRS and CDR2 YFSETQ. The CDR3 has 15 amino acids. The V segment lost 0 bases and the J segment 0 bases; nucleotides outside the gene matches: 3. The CDR3 DNA reads as TGCGCCAGCAGCTTGGCGTCAGGGGGCTCCTACGAGCAGTACTTC. It is translated as CASSLASGGSYEQYF.

The genes are TRBV30 and TRBJ1-2; D not resolved. Germline V CDR1 and CDR2: GTSNPN, SVGIG (reference sequence). V was cut by 1 base and J by 4 bases, with 7 bases left in between. The CDR3 length is 12 residues. DNA of the CDR3: TGTGCCTGGAGTGGTGAAGCCTATGGCTACACCTTC. It encodes CAWSGEAYGYTF.

The chain recombines TRBV5-1 with TRBJ2-7, with TRBD1 matching over 9 bases. This CDR3 contains 14 residues. Germline V gene sequence: CDR1 SGHRS, CDR2 YFSETQ. V lost 5 bases, J lost 5 bases, and 8 bases stayed unmatched. In DNA, the CDR3 is TGCGCCAGCAGAACCGGGACAGGGACCCACGAGCAGTACTTC. As protein: CASRTGTGTHEQYF.

The chain combines TRBV6-5 with TRBJ1-2; maybe TRBD1 (6 bases). Per germline, CDR1 MNHEY and CDR2 SVGAGI. The CDR3 consists of 15 residues. V was shortened by 0 bases and J by 10 bases, with 18 bases between the two germline ends. The CDR3 DNA follows: TGTGCCAGCAGTTACTCGAAGGCAGGGGCCACCGACTACACCTTC. Translated, it gives CASSYSKAGATDYTF.

J is TRBJ2-7 and V is TRBV29-1; possibly TRBD2 for D (6 bases). Trimming shortened V by 1 base and J by 3 bases, and 19 bases separated the two germline ends. The germline V gene encodes CDR1 SQVTM and CDR2 ANQGSEA. The CDR3 totals 16 residues. The CDR3 here is CSVEVEGGPPFYEQYF. Here the CDR3 DNA reads TGCAGCGTTGAAGTTGAGGGAGGCCCCCCCTTCTACGAGCAGTACTTC.

The chain carries TRBV5-1 and TRBJ2-5; TRBD1 agrees at 9 bases. CDR1 and CDR2 from the germline V gene are SGHRS and YFSETQ. The junction had 9 bases not matched to a gene; V was cut back by 4 bases and J by 5 bases. The CDR3 is 15 amino acids. Here the CDR3 reads CASSVEGQGGETQYF. CDR3 bases: TGCGCCAGCAGCGTAGAGGGACAGGGAGGGGAGACCCAGTACTTC.

The table lists this clone with a count of one. The chain joins TRBV5-4 to TRBJ1-2; unclear D gene. The CDR3 length is 14 residues. CDR1 SGHNT and CDR2 YYREEE come from the germline V gene (reference sequence). Trimming shortened V by 4 bases and J by 4 bases, and 14 bases separated the two germline ends. The CDR3 region is CASSQIDSTYGYTF. The CDR3 DNA follows: TGTGCCAGCAGCCAAATCGACTCAACCTATGGCTACACCTTC.

This chain links TRBV2 with TRBJ1-6; the D is unclear. The CDR3 totals 14 residues. The V end lost 6 bases, the J end lost 5 bases, and 11 bases lay between the germline ends. The V gene's germline CDR1 is SNHLY and CDR2 FYNNEI. CDR3 residues: CASRDWTDNSPLHF. CDR3 in DNA: TGTGCCAGCAGGGACTGGACGGATAATTCACCCCTCCACTTT.

Here the CDR3 reads CASSESPTGAIYEQYF. CDR3 sequence (DNA): TGTGCCAGCAGTGAAAGTCCGACAGGGGCGATCTACGAGCAGTACTTC. This chain connects TRBV6-1 to TRBJ2-7, with 8 nucleotides matching TRBD1. Germline V gene data show CDR1 as MNHNS and CDR2 as SASEGT. V dropped 2 bases and J dropped 3; count of bases not matched to a gene: 9. The CDR3 is 16 amino acids.

The CDR3, as DNA: TGTGCCAGCAGAACCAGCGGGAGGGCCTTCTACGAGCAGTACTTC. Its protein product is CASRTSGRAFYEQYF. V and J are TRBV27 and TRBJ2-7, with 10 bases that match TRBD2. Germline-derived CDR1 and CDR2 are MNHEY and SMNVEV (reference sequence). CDR3 length: 15 residues. V was clipped by 6 bases and J by 3 bases; unmatched bases: 8.

The chain employs TRBV9 and TRBJ1-1; a possible D gene is TRBD1 (5 bases). With 4 bases removed from V and 1 base from J, the gap between germline ends came to 17 bases. This CDR3 comprises 16 residues. Germline values: CDR1 SGDLS, CDR2 YYNGEE. The CDR3 DNA follows: TGTGCCAGCAGCCATACCCCGGGGGGACCGAACACTGAAGCTTTCTTT. Translated: CASSHTPGGPNTEAFF.

The rearrangement links TRBV28 to TRBJ1-1; 7 bases fit TRBD1. Germline CDR1 reads MDHEN; CDR2 reads SYDVKM. V gave up 6 bases and J gave up 0 bases; unmatched junction bases: 7. The CDR3 is 15 residues long. CDR3 DNA sequence: TGTGCCAGCAGGAGACAGGGTTCCATGAACACTGAAGCTTTCTTT. Translation gives CASRRQGSMNTEAFF.

This chain connects TRBV14 to TRBJ1-2, with D unclear. V shed 0 bases and J shed 2 bases, with 7 bases lying between them. Germline lookup yields CDR1 SGHDN and CDR2 FVKESK. This CDR3 comprises 14 residues. For the CDR3, the DNA is TGTGCCAGCAGCCAAGAAATACAGAACTATGGCTACACCTTC. It translates to CASSQEIQNYGYTF.

The V gene is TRBV15, the J gene TRBJ2-1, with a tentative D call TRBD1 (6 bases). Per the germline V gene, CDR1 is LNHNV and CDR2 is YYDKDF (reference sequence). Trimming cost V 0 bases and J 9 bases, with 9 bases left between them. The CDR3 length is 13 residues. DNA of the CDR3: TGTGCCACCAGCAGAGACCTGGGGGCTGAGCAGTTCTTC. It translates to CATSRDLGAEQFF.

The chain recombines TRBV5-1 with TRBJ1-2; 8 nucleotides agree with TRBD1. After removal of 0 bases from V and 0 bases from J, the junction contained 4 bases not matched to a gene. This CDR3 region has 16 residues. Germline assignment: CDR1 SGHRS and CDR2 YFSETQ. CDR3 amino acids: CASSLDPGGANYGYTF. DNA of the CDR3: TGCGCCAGCAGCTTGGACCCAGGGGGCGCTAACTATGGCTACACCTTC.

The chain joins TRBV11-2 to TRBJ2-7; TRBD2 agrees at 8 bases. The CDR3 extends over 16 amino acids. V shed 0 bases and J 4 bases; nucleotides not matched to a gene: 8. Per the germline V gene, CDR1 is SGHAT and CDR2 is FQNNGV. This CDR3 is CASSLDPGLGGYEQYF. The CDR3 DNA reads as TGTGCCAGCAGCTTAGATCCGGGACTAGGTGGGTACGAGCAGTACTTC.

This rearrangement joins TRBV9 to TRBJ2-2; D is possibly TRBD1 (5 bases). CDR3 length: 14 residues. V gave up 0 bases and J gave up 5 bases, with 8 bases separating them. Germline V gene sequence: CDR1 SGDLS, CDR2 YYNGEE. The CDR3 DNA follows: TGTGCCAGCAGCGTAGCTACAGGAACCGGGGAGCTGTTTTTT. Translated: CASSVATGTGELFF.

A single count supports this clone. The chain links TRBV7-9 to TRBJ2-7, with D uncertain. V lost 2 bases to trimming and J lost 4 bases, with 9 bases between them. Germline V gene sequence: CDR1 SEHNR, CDR2 FQNEAQ (reference sequence). The CDR3 consists of 13 residues. The CDR3 spells CASSLSTVYEQYF. In nucleotides, the CDR3 is TGTGCCAGCAGCTTATCAACAGTTTACGAGCAGTACTTC. Variable domain in full (rest from reference TRBV7-9 and TRBJ2-7): DTGVSQNPRHKITKRGQNVTFRCDPISEHNRLYWYRQTLGQGPEFLTYFQNEAQLEKSRLLSDRFSAERPKGSFSTLEIQRTEQGDSAMYLCASSLSTVYEQYFGPGTRLTVT.

This chain connects TRBV10-3 to TRBJ1-1; 11 bases align to TRBD1. This CDR3 comprises 15 residues. V lost 8 bases, J lost 4 bases, and 9 bases stayed unmatched. From germline, CDR1 is ENHRY and CDR2 SYGVKD. The CDR3 spells CAIGTGGIGGTEAFF. For the CDR3, the DNA is TGTGCCATCGGGACAGGGGGGATAGGGGGCACTGAAGCTTTCTTT.

This rearrangement joins TRBV28 to TRBJ1-5; no clear D gene. This CDR3 comprises 13 residues. Germline values: CDR1 MDHEN, CDR2 SYDVKM. Deletions cut 2 bases from V and 4 bases from J, with 6 bases between. CDR3 nucleotide sequence: TGTGCCAGCAGTTTAGTGGAGAATCAGCCCCAGCATTTT. Residues: CASSLVENQPQHF.

The genes are TRBV5-1 and TRBJ2-7, with TRBD2 identical over 7 bases. V lost 7 bases to trimming and J lost 0 bases; unmatched junction nucleotides: 7. Looked up from germline, CDR1 is SGHRS and CDR2 is YFSETQ. The CDR3 runs to 14 residues. This chain's CDR3 is CASGQRGSSYEQYF. As DNA, the CDR3 is TGCGCCAGCGGCCAGCGGGGCAGCTCCTACGAGCAGTACTTC.